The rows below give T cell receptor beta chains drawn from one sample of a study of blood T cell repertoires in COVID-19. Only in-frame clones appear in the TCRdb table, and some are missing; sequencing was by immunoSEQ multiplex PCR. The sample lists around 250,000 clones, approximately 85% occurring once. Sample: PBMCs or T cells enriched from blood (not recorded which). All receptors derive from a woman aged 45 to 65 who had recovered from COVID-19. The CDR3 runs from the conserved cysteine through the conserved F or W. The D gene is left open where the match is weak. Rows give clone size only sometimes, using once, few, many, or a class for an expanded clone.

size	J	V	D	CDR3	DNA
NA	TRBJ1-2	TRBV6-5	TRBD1	CASIQSGTGGGYTF	TGTGCCAGCATACAATCCGGGACAGGGGGCGGCTACACCTTC
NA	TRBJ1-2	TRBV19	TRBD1	CASSTAGTVDGYTF	TGTGCCAGTAGTACTGCGGGGACAGTCGATGGCTACACCTTC
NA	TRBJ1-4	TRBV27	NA	CASSLLEPNEKLFF	TGTGCCAGCAGTTTGCTAGAGCCAAATGAAAAACTGTTTTTT
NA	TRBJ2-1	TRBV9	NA	CASSVVGSPVSGEQFF	TGTGCCAGCAGCGTAGTCGGTTCTCCCGTGTCGGGTGAGCAGTTCTTC
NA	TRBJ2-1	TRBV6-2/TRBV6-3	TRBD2	CASSYRKSGLAYNEQFF	TGTGCCAGCAGTTACCGAAAATCGGGACTAGCGTACAATGAGCAGTTCTTC
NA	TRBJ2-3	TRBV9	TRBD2	CASSVGLAGVVMSTDTQYF	TGTGCCAGCAGCGTCGGACTAGCGGGAGTCGTAATGAGCACAGATACGCAGTATTTT
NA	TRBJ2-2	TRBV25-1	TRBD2	CASRTKSGRAPGELFF	TGTGCCAGCAGAACAAAAAGCGGGAGGGCCCCCGGGGAGCTGTTTTTT
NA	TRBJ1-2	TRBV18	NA	CASSQESGTYGYTF	TGTGCCAGCTCGCAGGAGTCAGGGACATACGGCTACACCTTC
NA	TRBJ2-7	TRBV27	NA	CASSPGQAGGEQYF	TGTGCCAGCAGCCCCGGACAGGCGGGGGGCGAGCAGTACTTC
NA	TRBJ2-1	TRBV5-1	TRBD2	CASSFGLAGGDQFF	TGCGCCAGCAGCTTTGGACTAGCGGGTGGGGATCAGTTCTTC
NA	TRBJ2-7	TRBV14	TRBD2	CASSPLAGKSYEQYF	TGTGCCAGCAGCCCCTTAGCGGGAAAGTCCTACGAGCAGTACTTC
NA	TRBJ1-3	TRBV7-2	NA	CASSPGILASGNTIYF	TGTGCCAGCAGCCCCGGGATTTTGGCCTCTGGAAACACCATATATTTT
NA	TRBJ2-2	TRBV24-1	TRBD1	CATSDGTDTGELFF	TGTGCCACCAGTGATGGGACAGACACCGGGGAGCTGTTTTTT
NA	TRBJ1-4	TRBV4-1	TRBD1	CASSQDRGQGVEKLFF	TGCGCCAGCAGCCAAGATCGGGGACAGGGAGTCGAAAAACTGTTTTTT
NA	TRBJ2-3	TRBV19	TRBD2	CASSTLGLAGFNAQYF	TGTGCCAGTAGTACCTTGGGGCTAGCGGGATTCAACGCGCAGTATTTT
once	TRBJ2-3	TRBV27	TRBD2	CASSLLGTSGFRDTQYF	TGTGCCAGCAGTTTACTCGGGACTAGCGGGTTCAGGGATACGCAGTATTTT
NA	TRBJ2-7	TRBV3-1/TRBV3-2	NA	CASSPRGRYEQYF	TGTGCCAGCAGCCCTCGGGGGAGGTACGAGCAGTACTTC
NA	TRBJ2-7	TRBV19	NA	CASSIAQTYEQYF	TGTGCCAGTAGTATTGCACAGACCTACGAGCAGTACTTC
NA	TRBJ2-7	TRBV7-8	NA	CASSLRRESSYEQYF	TGTGCCAGCAGCTTAAGGAGGGAAAGCTCCTACGAGCAGTACTTC
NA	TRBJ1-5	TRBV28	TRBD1	CASSLGTGDQPQHF	TGTGCCAGCAGTTTAGGGACAGGGGATCAGCCCCAGCATTTT
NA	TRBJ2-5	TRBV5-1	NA	CASRVGPEETQYF	TGCGCCAGCAGAGTGGGCCCCGAAGAGACCCAGTACTTC
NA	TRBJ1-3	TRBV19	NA	CASSILSGIWGLDSGNTIYF	TGTGCCAGTAGTATCCTATCTGGAATATGGGGGCTCGATTCTGGAAACACCATATATTTT
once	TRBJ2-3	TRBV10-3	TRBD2	CAILAGVSVDTQYF	TGTGCCATCCTGGCGGGAGTTTCCGTAGATACGCAGTATTTT
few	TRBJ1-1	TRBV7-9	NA	CASSLQGFTEAFF	TGTGCCAGCAGCTTACAGGGGTTCACTGAAGCTTTCTTT
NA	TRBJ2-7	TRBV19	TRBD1	CASSQRDSYYEQYF	TGTGCCAGTAGCCAAAGGGACAGCTACTACGAGCAGTACTTC
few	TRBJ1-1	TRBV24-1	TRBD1	CATSEGQGETEAFF	TGTGCCACCAGTGAAGGACAGGGGGAAACTGAAGCTTTCTTT
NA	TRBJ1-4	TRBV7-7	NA	CASSLGAYRNEKLFF	TGTGCTAGCAGCTTAGGGGCCTACCGAAATGAAAAACTGTTTTTT
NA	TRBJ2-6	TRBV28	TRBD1	CASSIRTGLAGANVLTF	TGTGCCAGCAGTATCCGGACAGGGTTGGCTGGGGCCAACGTCCTGACTTTC
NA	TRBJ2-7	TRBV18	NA	CASSKAQGYEQYF	TGTGCCAGCTCAAAAGCTCAGGGCTACGAGCAGTACTTC
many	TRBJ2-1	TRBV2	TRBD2	CASRNQASGPSYNEQFF	TGTGCCAGCAGGAACCAGGCTAGCGGTCCCAGTTACAATGAGCAGTTCTTC
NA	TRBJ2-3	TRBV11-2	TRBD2	CASSRPGLAGVWADTQYF	TGTGCCAGCAGCCGGCCGGGACTAGCGGGAGTCTGGGCAGATACGCAGTATTTT
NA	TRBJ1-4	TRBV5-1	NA	CASSLAEQAAGEKLFF	TGCGCCAGCAGCTTGGCCGAACAGGCTGCAGGTGAAAAACTGTTTTTT
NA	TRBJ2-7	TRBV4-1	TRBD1	CASSHFTGTGVYEQYF	TGCGCCAGCAGCCACTTTACCGGGACAGGGGTCTACGAGCAGTACTTC
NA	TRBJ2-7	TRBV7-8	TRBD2	CASSSRLAGASSYEQYF	TGTGCCAGCAGCTCTAGACTAGCGGGAGCAAGCTCCTACGAGCAGTACTTC
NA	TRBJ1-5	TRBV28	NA	CASNQAGEPQHF	TGTGCCAGCAACCAAGCAGGGGAGCCCCAGCATTTT
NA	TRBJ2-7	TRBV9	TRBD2	CASSGRTSGPSYEQYF	TGTGCCAGCAGCGGGCGGACTAGCGGGCCCTCGTACGAGCAGTACTTC
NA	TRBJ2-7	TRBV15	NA	CATSREGEGYEQYF	TGTGCCACCAGCAGAGAAGGAGAAGGCTACGAGCAGTACTTC
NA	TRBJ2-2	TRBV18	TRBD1	CASSPKTGSGELFF	TGTGCCAGCTCACCTAAGACAGGGTCCGGGGAGCTGTTTTTT
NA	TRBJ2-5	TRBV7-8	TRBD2	CASSSPPLAEETQYF	TGTGCCAGCAGCTCCCCCCCTCTAGCGGAAGAGACCCAGTACTTC
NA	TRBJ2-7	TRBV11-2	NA	CASRSQGSPYEQYF	TGTGCCAGCCGATCACAGGGTAGCCCCTACGAGCAGTACTTC
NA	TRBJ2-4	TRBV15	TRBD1	CATSIGQGAIENIQYF	TGTGCCACCAGCATTGGACAGGGCGCTATCGAAAACATTCAGTACTTC
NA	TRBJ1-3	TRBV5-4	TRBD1	CASSRQGTGNTIYF	TGTGCCAGCAGCAGACAGGGAACTGGAAACACCATATATTTT
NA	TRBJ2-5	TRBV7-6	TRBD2	CASSLEAGGPGETQYF	TGTGCCAGCAGCTTAGAGGCGGGAGGGCCCGGGGAGACCCAGTACTTC
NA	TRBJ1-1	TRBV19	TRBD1	CASQDRASTEAFF	TGTGCCAGTCAAGACAGGGCGAGCACTGAAGCTTTCTTT
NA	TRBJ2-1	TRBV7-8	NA	CASSLEDFTSNEQFF	TGTGCCAGCAGCTTAGAGGACTTTACCTCCAATGAGCAGTTCTTC
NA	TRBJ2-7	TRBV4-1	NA	CASSQSITGTYEQYF	TGCGCCAGCAGCCAATCCATAACAGGAACCTACGAGCAGTACTTC
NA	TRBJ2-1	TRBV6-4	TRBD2	CASSDSGLAGKLNEQFF	TGTGCCAGCAGTGACTCTGGACTAGCGGGAAAACTAAATGAGCAGTTCTTC
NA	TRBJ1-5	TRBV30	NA	CAWSVRGPQHF	TGTGCCTGGAGTGTAAGAGGGCCCCAGCATTTT
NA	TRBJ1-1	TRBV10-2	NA	CASSESSQGKAFF	TGCGCCAGCAGTGAGTCGAGTCAGGGGAAAGCTTTCTTT
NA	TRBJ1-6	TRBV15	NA	CATSRDSSPLHF	TGTGCCACCAGCAGAGATAGTTCACCCCTCCACTTT
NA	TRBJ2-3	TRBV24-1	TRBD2	CATSTWASGSADTQYF	TGTGCCACCAGCACCTGGGCTAGCGGGAGTGCAGATACGCAGTATTTT
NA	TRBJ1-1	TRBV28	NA	CASSKIQGWVTEAFF	TGTGCCAGCAGTAAGATACAGGGTTGGGTCACTGAAGCTTTCTTT
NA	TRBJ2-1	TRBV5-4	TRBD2	CASSFGGRAYEQFF	TGTGCCAGCAGCTTCGGCGGGAGGGCATATGAGCAGTTCTTC
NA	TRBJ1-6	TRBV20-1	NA	CSASRAGRDSPLHF	TGCAGTGCTAGTCGGGCAGGGAGGGATTCACCCCTCCACTTT
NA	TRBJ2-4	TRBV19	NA	CASSLKNIQYF	TGTGCCAGTAGTCTCAAAAACATTCAGTACTTC
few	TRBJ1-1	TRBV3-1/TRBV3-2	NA	CASSQVQGRNTEAFF	TGTGCCAGCAGCCAAGTTCAGGGTAGGAACACTGAAGCTTTCTTT
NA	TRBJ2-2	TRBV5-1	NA	CASNLQGAGTGELFF	TGCGCCAGCAACCTACAGGGTGCGGGCACCGGGGAGCTGTTTTTT
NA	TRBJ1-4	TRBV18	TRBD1	CASSRTGPPEKLFF	TGTGCCAGCTCACGGACAGGCCCCCCCGAAAAACTGTTTTTT
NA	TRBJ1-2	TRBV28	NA	CASSNSKAGTFGYTF	TGTGCCAGCAGTAACAGTAAGGCCGGGACTTTTGGCTACACCTTC